This T cell receptor beta chain was identified during a study of CD8 T cells in Susac syndrome. CD8+ and CD4+ T cells circulating in blood were sequenced for TCR beta. The controls, all healthy donors, were matched for age and sex. CDR3 size: 16 residues. With 1 base removed from V and 2 bases from J, the gap between germline ends came to 13 bases. RNA, at roughly 0.45 to 1 ug, was reverse transcribed with random hexamers. The CDR3 of TCR beta was amplified by immunoSEQ multiplex PCR across 54 Vbeta and 13 Jbeta. TCRdb processed the immunoSEQ multiplex PCR reads anew with MiXCR; each CDR3 protein has one entry. This sample has about 80,000 distinct CDR3 sequences, with about 93% found just once.

J is TRBJ2-3 and V is TRBV12-3 or TRBV12-4, with a tentative D call TRBD2 (6 bases). This TCR derives from a human donor in good health. Specimen: CD8+ T cells from PBMCs. The CDR3 sequence is CASSLGTGATTDTQYF. The DNA for the CDR3 is TGTGCCAGCAGTTTAGGTACGGGAGCTACCACAGATACGCAGTATTTT.